This record covers a single T cell receptor beta chain. This sample stems from a study of blood T cell repertoires in COVID-19. Study information: The United States, Italy and Spain provided the acute and convalescent COVID-19 samples. The cDNA or gDNA used as material had been derived from T cells, B-cell-depleted T cells, or PBMCs.

Authors' methods: Amplification of reference gene primers was used by the study to estimate nucleated cell counts. TCRdb's copy holds only in-frame clones and misses some; the assay was immunoSEQ multiplex PCR. From that table come the V and J calls and clone size; the DNA was used to work out D and trimming. The sample lists 250,000 to 300,000 clones, approximately 85% seen once, with roughly 5% in the top ten. Trimming took 4 bases from V and 5 from J, leaving 8 bases between them. Germline CDR1 and CDR2: LGHDT and YNNKEL (reference sequence). The CDR3 has 12 amino acids. Sequenced: peripheral blood. This TCR was recovered from a man aged 45-65 years with active or convalescent COVID-19. The V and J genes are TRBV3-1 (or the pseudogene TRBV3-2) and TRBJ2-5; tentatively, D is TRBD1 (6 bases). CDR3 nucleotides: TGTGCCAGCAGCCCAAGGGGGGAGACCCAGTACTTC. Encoded protein: CASSPRGETQYF.